This is a list of T cell receptor beta chains from one sample in a study of brain T cells in children with intractable seizures. TCRdb's copy holds only in-frame clones and misses some; the assay was immunoSEQ multiplex PCR. The repertoire consists of about 76,000 clones, with under 95% occurring once and the leading ten covering approximately 1.5%. The sample was peripheral blood, taken at surgery. The receptors originated from a boy less than two years old with tuberous sclerosis and intractable seizures. Each CDR3 is given without its conserved first and last residue. The D gene is left open where the match is weak. Clone size appears in some rows only: once, few, many, or a class for an expanded clone.

D | J | V | size | CDR3
. | TRBJ2-5 | TRBV5-8 | . | ASIRGKEPETQY
TRBD1 | TRBJ1-2 | TRBV30 | . | AWGDRELVYGYT
. | TRBJ1-2 | TRBV11-2 | . | ASSWIRQDNYGYT
TRBD1 | TRBJ1-5 | TRBV29-1 | . | SVGDRGNQPQH
. | TRBJ2-2 | TRBV6-2/TRBV6-3 | . | ASSYIRDTGELF
. | TRBJ1-1 | TRBV18 | . | ASSPKTKTENTEAF
. | TRBJ2-1 | TRBV7-3 | . | ASSSRTRNEQF
. | TRBJ1-2 | TRBV14 | once | ASSPPRSGPANYGYT
. | TRBJ1-6 | TRBV28 | . | ASSLWWAQNSPLH
. | TRBJ1-2 | TRBV7-9 | . | ASSPAAGSGYT
TRBD1 | TRBJ2-7 | TRBV14 | . | ASSPWDRVKNEQY
. | TRBJ2-7 | TRBV7-3 | . | ASSSSGQSYEQY
. | TRBJ1-1 | TRBV7-9 | . | ASRGDWTEAF
TRBD2 | TRBJ2-7 | TRBV5-5 | . | ASTQRGGSYEQY
. | TRBJ2-5 | TRBV10-3 | . | AISEAAPRVGFQETQY
. | TRBJ1-1 | TRBV27 | . | ASSLAASRTEAF
. | TRBJ1-3 | TRBV27 | . | ASRDSSGNTIY
. | TRBJ1-1 | TRBV30 | . | AWGGDTEAF
. | TRBJ1-2 | TRBV2 | . | ASSESRGIGYT
. | TRBJ2-5 | TRBV7-9 | few | ASRPVDLQETQY
. | TRBJ2-1 | TRBV27 | . | ASSFGGLGNEQF
TRBD2 | TRBJ2-3 | TRBV29-1 | . | SVEGQLAGGPDTQY
. | TRBJ1-1 | TRBV13 | . | ASSLVSVLEMNTEAF
TRBD1 | TRBJ2-7 | TRBV19 | . | ASRDRASYEQY
. | TRBJ1-2 | TRBV9 | once | ASSVGIIPPPYGYT
TRBD2 | TRBJ2-3 | TRBV25-1 | . | ASVSGRGGTDTQY
. | TRBJ2-5 | TRBV4-1 | . | ASTALPNRVGETQY
TRBD1 | TRBJ1-5 | TRBV3-1/TRBV3-2 | . | ASSQDTAGGGQPQH
TRBD1 | TRBJ2-1 | TRBV10-3 | . | AISESTGGSYNEQF
TRBD2 | TRBJ2-7 | TRBV6-2/TRBV6-3 | . | ASSYGGTSGHSYEQY
. | TRBJ1-5 | TRBV7-9 | . | ASSLDWGRNQPQH
TRBD1 | TRBJ1-5 | TRBV19 | . | ASSRDRDSNQPQH
. | TRBJ1-6 | TRBV30 | . | AWEGLYNSPLH
. | TRBJ2-7 | TRBV18 | . | ASSAASYEQY
TRBD1 | TRBJ1-6 | TRBV6-5 | . | ASSRQGSNSPLH
. | TRBJ2-3 | TRBV5-4 | . | ASSLEATDTQY
TRBD2 | TRBJ2-3 | TRBV30 | . | AWNLAGGPADTQY
TRBD1 | TRBJ1-4 | TRBV2 | . | ASTRTGQGTEKLF
. | TRBJ1-3 | TRBV9 | few | ASSLGDVRTGNTIY
. | TRBJ2-7 | TRBV21-1 | . | ASSPGDRWTYEQY
TRBD2 | TRBJ2-7 | TRBV6-6 | once | ASNPGLAGQEQY
TRBD1 | TRBJ2-1 | TRBV5-1 | once | ASSWDRDEQF
TRBD1 | TRBJ2-7 | TRBV7-3 | . | ASSLKAGGYEQY
. | TRBJ2-7 | TRBV20-1 | once | SVRLAYEQY
. | TRBJ2-1 | TRBV21-1 | . | ASSKDFQGLGQF
. | TRBJ1-1 | TRBV5-1 | . | ASSDPRGTEAF
TRBD2 | TRBJ2-1 | TRBV13 | . | ASSDGGTGGGYNEQF
. | TRBJ1-5 | TRBV18 | . | ASSPPGGALGNQPQH
TRBD1 | TRBJ2-7 | TRBV5-6 | . | ASSGQGLPYEQY
. | TRBJ1-2 | TRBV6-2/TRBV6-3 | once | ASSYRWRPANYGYT
. | TRBJ2-1 | TRBV11-2 | . | ASSSDLQEQF